Listed below are T cell receptor beta chains from one sample, sequenced in a study of liver allograft versus peripheral blood T cells. One entry per CDR3 protein, called by TCRdb with MiXCR from the reads. The sample lists a few thousand distinct CDR3 sequences, around a sixth occurring once. The receptors originated from a human patient who had a liver transplant. Some T cells may have come from the graft donor. CDR3s include the opening cysteine and the closing phenylalanine or tryptophan. A D gene is named only where the DNA matches it firmly. Size tells how often a clone was seen, or its class if it is expanded.

TRBJ2-1 TRBD2 TRBV6-2/TRBV6-3 medium-sized TGTGCCAGCAGTTACTTAGGACTAGCGGAGCAGTTCTTC CASSYLGLAEQFF
TRBJ2-3 TRBD2 TRBV7-2 medium-sized TGTGCCAGCAGCTTATGGGCTAGCGGGAGAGTGGATACGCAGTATTTT CASSLWASGRVDTQYF
TRBJ1-2 NA TRBV13 medium-sized TGTGCCAGCCTACGCCCAGGGGAAGGGTATGGCTACACCTTC CASLRPGEGYGYTF
TRBJ2-2 NA TRBV11-1 many TGTGCCAGCAGCTTAGGGCTGGTTCAGGGTTACACCGGGGAGCTGTTTTTT CASSLGLVQGYTGELFF